This T cell receptor (beta chain) came from a study of beta chain features in type 1 diabetes. This clone showed up just a few times. What it binds is not known. All of the sorted populations showed purity greater than 95%. The investigators reverse transcribed all of the isolated RNA, so they sequenced expressed TCRB transcripts. The assay was immunoSEQ multiplex PCR, and TCRdb's table has in-frame clones only and misses some. This table has roughly 450,000 clones, over 9.5% appearing once. V lost 6 bases and J lost 3, with 15 bases in between. CDR1 is SNHLY, CDR2 FYNNEI, per germline. The length of the CDR3 is 14 residues. Overall study findings and caveats: There was a possibility that cDNA sequencing over-represented cells with high TCR expression. Significant though moderate, a shortening of TCRB CDR3s appeared in all four CD4+ subsets of Type 1 diabetes patients. The study found fewer insertions and more deletions at VDJ junctions in type 1 diabetes patients.

The sequencing input was naive CD4+ T cells from blood. The chain couples TRBV2 to TRBJ2-7, with D perhaps matching TRBD1 (6 bases). The receptor's source is a woman younger than 30 in good health. As DNA, the CDR3 is TGTGCCAGCAGGAGCTCCCCAGGGGACTACGAGCAGTACGTC. It codes for CASRSSPGDYEQYV.